Listed below are T cell receptor beta chains from one sample, sequenced in a study of T cells in Graves' hyperthyroidism and ophthalmopathy. TCRdb fed the multiplex PCR reads into MiXCR, producing one record per CDR3 protein. The sample lists around 350,000 distinct CDR3 sequences, approximately 16% seen once, with roughly a fifth in the top ten. Material: blood. Every receptor here comes from a woman in her sixties with Graves' ophthalmopathy. Both conserved end residues are part of each CDR3. Fields, in order: clone size, V gene, J gene, CDR3 protein. Where a row states a size, it is once, few, many or the class of an expanded clone; other rows omit it.

size: .; V: TRBV6-1; J: TRBJ1-1; CDR3: CASRRGVDTEAFF
size: many; V: TRBV7-2; J: TRBJ2-1; CDR3: CASSSLDIAARYNEQFF
size: few; V: TRBV20-1; J: TRBJ2-1; CDR3: CSAGLLSSYNEQFF
size: many; V: TRBV24-1; J: TRBJ2-3; CDR3: CATSAGRGAAFTDTQYF
size: many; V: TRBV7-8; J: TRBJ2-7; CDR3: CASSAGVSYEQYF
size: many; V: TRBV20-1; J: TRBJ2-1; CDR3: CSARIPGPGTNEQFF
size: .; V: TRBV15; J: TRBJ1-4; CDR3: CATSRDRAVNEKLFF
size: .; V: TRBV7-2; J: TRBJ2-5; CDR3: CASSLGGRAHF
size: many; V: TRBV7-8; J: TRBJ2-1; CDR3: CASSLLAGGPFNEQFF
size: many; V: TRBV4-1; J: TRBJ2-2; CDR3: CASSQMTTGELFF
size: .; V: TRBV12-3/TRBV12-4; J: TRBJ2-1; CDR3: CASIRRQDSYNEQFF
size: many; V: TRBV7-3; J: TRBJ1-1; CDR3: CASSPGRANTEAFF
size: many; V: TRBV12-3/TRBV12-4; J: TRBJ1-2; CDR3: CASRPDRGHGYTF
size: few; V: TRBV27; J: TRBJ2-7; CDR3: CASSPRAGLFLYEQYF
size: once; V: TRBV9; J: TRBJ2-1; CDR3: CASSVDSGGNEQFF
size: many; V: TRBV29-1; J: TRBJ1-2; CDR3: CSVERTDYYGYTF
size: .; V: TRBV5-1; J: TRBJ2-4; CDR3: CASSTGTELAKNIQYF
size: many; V: TRBV2; J: TRBJ2-2; CDR3: CASSEAGPRIGELFF
size: .; V: TRBV6-1; J: TRBJ1-5; CDR3: CASSEAIDRDNQPQHF